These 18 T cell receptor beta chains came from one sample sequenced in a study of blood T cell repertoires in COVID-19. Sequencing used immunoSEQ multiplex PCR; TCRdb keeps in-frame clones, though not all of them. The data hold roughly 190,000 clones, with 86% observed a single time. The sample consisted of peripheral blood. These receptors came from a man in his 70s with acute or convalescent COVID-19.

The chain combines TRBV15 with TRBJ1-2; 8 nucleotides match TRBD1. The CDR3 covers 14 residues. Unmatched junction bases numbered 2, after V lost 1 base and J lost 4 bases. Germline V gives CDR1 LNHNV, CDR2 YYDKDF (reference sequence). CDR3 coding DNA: TGTGCCACCAGCAGAGGGACAGGGCCCTATGGCTACACCTTC. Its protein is CATSRGTGPYGYTF.

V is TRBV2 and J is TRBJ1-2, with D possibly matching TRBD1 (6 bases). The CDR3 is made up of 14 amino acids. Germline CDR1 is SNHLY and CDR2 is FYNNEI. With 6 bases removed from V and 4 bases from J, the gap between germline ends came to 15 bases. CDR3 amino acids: CASRGDTESYGYTF. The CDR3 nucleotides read TGTGCCAGCAGGGGGGACACGGAGTCCTATGGCTACACCTTC.

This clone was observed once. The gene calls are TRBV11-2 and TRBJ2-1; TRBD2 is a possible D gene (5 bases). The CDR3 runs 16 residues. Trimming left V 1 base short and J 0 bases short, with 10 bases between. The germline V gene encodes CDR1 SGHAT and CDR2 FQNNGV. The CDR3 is CASSLVTGGSYNEQFF. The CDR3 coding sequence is TGTGCCAGCAGCTTAGTGACTGGAGGCTCCTACAATGAGCAGTTCTTC.

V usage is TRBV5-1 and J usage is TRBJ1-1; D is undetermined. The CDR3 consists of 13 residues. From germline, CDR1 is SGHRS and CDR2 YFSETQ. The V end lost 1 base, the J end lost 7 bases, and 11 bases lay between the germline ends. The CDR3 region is CASSLSSGYEAFF. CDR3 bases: TGCGCCAGCAGCTTGTCTTCGGGGTATGAAGCTTTCTTT. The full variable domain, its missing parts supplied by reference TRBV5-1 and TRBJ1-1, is KAGVTQTPRYLIKTRGQQVTLSCSPISGHRSVSWYQQTPGQGLQFLFEYFSETQRNKGNFPGRFSGRQFSNSRSEMNVSTLELGDSALYLCASSLSSGYEAFFGQGTRLTVV.

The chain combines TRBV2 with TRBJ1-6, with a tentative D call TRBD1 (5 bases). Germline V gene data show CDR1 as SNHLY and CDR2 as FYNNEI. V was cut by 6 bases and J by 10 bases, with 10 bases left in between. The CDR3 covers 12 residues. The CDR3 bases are TGTGCCAGCAGCAAATGGGGCTCACCCCTCCACTTT. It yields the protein CASSKWGSPLHF.

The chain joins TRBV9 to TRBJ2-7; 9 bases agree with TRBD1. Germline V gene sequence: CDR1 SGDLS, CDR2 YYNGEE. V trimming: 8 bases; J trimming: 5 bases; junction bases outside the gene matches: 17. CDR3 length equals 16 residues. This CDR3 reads CARTGGAAGRAHEQYF. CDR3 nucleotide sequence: TGTGCCAGAACAGGGGGCGCGGCGGGCAGAGCCCACGAGCAGTACTTC.

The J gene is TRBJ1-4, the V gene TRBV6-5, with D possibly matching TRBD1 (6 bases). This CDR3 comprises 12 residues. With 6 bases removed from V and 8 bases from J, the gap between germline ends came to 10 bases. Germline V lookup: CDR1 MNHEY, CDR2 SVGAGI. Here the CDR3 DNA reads TGTGCCAGCAGGCAGGGGAAAGAAAAACTGTTTTTT. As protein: CASRQGKEKLFF.

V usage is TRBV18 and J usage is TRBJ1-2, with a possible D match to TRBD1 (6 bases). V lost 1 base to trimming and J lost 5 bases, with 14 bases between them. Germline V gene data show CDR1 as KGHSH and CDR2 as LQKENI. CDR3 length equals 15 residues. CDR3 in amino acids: CASSPRETGPYGYTF. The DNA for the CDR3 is TGTGCCAGCTCACCACGAGAGACAGGCCCATATGGCTACACCTTC.

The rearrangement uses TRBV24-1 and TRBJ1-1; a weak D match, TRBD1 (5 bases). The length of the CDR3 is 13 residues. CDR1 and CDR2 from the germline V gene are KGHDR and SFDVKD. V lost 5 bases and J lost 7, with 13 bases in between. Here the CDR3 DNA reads TGTGCCACCAGTGCTTTAGGGGTTGATGAAGCTTTCTTT. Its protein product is CATSALGVDEAFF.

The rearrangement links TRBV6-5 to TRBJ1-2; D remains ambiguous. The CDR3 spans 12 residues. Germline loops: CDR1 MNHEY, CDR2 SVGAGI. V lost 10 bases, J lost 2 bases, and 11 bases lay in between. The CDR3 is CATSTANYGYTF. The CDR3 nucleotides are TGTGCCACCTCGACTGCGAACTATGGCTACACCTTC.

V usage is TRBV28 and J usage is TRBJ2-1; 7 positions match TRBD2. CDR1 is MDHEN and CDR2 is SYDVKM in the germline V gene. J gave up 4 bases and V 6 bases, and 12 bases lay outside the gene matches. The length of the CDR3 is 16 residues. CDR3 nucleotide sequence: TGTGCCAGCAGCACGGGCGGGGGAACGAGGTACAATGAGCAGTTCTTC. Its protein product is CASSTGGGTRYNEQFF.

CDR3 protein: CASSPRGTPPLHF. The CDR3, as DNA: TGTGCCAGCAGCCCCCGGGGAACGCCACCCCTCCACTTT. The chain employs TRBV5-6 and TRBJ1-6; D gene unclear. Per the germline V gene, CDR1 is SGHDT and CDR2 is YYEEEE. V gave up 4 bases and J gave up 11 bases, with 13 bases separating them. The length of the CDR3 is 13 residues.

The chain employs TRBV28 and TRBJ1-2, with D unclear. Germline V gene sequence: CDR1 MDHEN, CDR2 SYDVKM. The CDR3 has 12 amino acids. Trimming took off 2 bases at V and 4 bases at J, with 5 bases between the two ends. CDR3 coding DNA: TGTGCCAGCAGTTTACCTTCCTATGGCTACACCTTC. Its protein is CASSLPSYGYTF.

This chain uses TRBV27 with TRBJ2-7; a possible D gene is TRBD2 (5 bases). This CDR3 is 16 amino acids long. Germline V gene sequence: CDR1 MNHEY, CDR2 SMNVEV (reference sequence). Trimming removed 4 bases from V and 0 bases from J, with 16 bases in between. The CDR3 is CASSSKSGSSSYEQYF. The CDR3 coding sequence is TGTGCCAGCAGTTCTAAGAGCGGTAGCAGCTCCTACGAGCAGTACTTC.

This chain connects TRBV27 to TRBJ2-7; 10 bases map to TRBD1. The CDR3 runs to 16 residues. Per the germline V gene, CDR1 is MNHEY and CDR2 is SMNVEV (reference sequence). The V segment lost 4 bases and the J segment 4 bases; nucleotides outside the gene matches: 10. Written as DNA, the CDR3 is TGTGCCAGCAGTTACGGGACAGGGGCCTTTAGGTACGAGCAGTACTTC. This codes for CASSYGTGAFRYEQYF.

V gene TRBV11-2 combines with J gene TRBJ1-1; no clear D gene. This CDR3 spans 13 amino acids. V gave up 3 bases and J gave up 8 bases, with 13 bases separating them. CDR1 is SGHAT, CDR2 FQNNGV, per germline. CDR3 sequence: CASSFSTPGEAFF. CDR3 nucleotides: TGTGCCAGCAGCTTTTCAACCCCGGGGGAAGCTTTCTTT.

CDR3: CASSGTGGWSEAFF. As DNA, the CDR3 is TGTGCCAGCAGCGGGACAGGGGGGTGGTCTGAAGCTTTCTTT. The V call is TRBV9, the J call TRBJ1-1, with TRBD1 matching over 10 bases. This CDR3 spans 14 amino acids. CDR1 is SGDLS and CDR2 is YYNGEE in the germline V gene. Losses at the gene ends were 3 bases for V and 6 bases for J; bases not matched to a gene: 5. Full variable domain (rest looked up from reference TRBV9 and TRBJ1-1): DSGVTQTPKHLITATGQRVTLRCSPRSGDLSVYWYQQSLDQGLQFLIQYYNGEERAKGNILERFSAQQFPDLHSELNLSSLELGDSALYFCASSGTGGWSEAFFGQGTRLTVV.

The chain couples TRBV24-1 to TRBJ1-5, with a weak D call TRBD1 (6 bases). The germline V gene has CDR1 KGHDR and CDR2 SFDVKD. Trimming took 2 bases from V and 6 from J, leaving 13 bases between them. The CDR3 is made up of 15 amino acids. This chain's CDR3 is CATSDSAGDSQPQHF. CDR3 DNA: TGTGCCACCAGTGATTCTGCAGGGGATAGTCAGCCCCAGCATTTT.